This TCR beta chain stems from a study of blood T cell repertoires in COVID-19. Across the whole study: The United States, Italy and Spain were the sources of the acute and convalescent COVID-19 samples. PBMCs, B-cell-depleted T cells, or T cells were the source of the cDNA or gDNA that made up the material.

Per the authors' pipeline: Estimated nucleated cell counts came from reference gene primer amplification. Here immunoSEQ multiplex PCR was the method, and the copy in TCRdb shows in-frame clones only, minus some. V and J calls and clone size come straight from that table; D and trimming were deduced from the DNA. Among roughly 200,000 clones listed, 88% were seen once. Germline V gene lookup returns CDR1 WSHSY and CDR2 SAAADI. Trimming left V 7 bases short and J 10 bases short, with 8 bases between. CDR3 size: 10 residues. This clone appeared a single time. V gene TRBV10-2 combines with J gene TRBJ1-5; D remains ambiguous. Sequenced sample: peripheral blood. This receptor was obtained from a man between 18 and 29 years old with active or convalescent COVID-19. This CDR3 reads CASNFHPQHF. The CDR3, as DNA: TGCGCCAGCAATTTTCATCCCCAGCATTTT.